This paragraph reports one T cell receptor beta chain. This specimen comes from a study of blood T cell repertoires in COVID-19. Study context: The analysed material was cDNA or gDNA that came from T cells, B-cell-depleted T cells, or PBMCs.

The table came from immunoSEQ multiplex PCR; TCRdb's copy has only in-frame clones and leaves some out. The repertoire has approximately 54,000 clones, around nine tenths of them found once; the top ten carry more than 3.5%. This CDR3 spans 12 amino acids. Sequenced: peripheral blood. The rearrangement joins TRBV21-1 to TRBJ2-5; the table assigns TRBD2, which was not confirmed against the DNA. TRBV21-1 is classified as a pseudogene. The receptor was isolated from a man aged 50-59 years with acute or convalescent COVID-19. In nucleotides, the CDR3 is TGTGCCGGACTAGCGGGGCAAGAGACCCAGTACTTC. Encoded protein: CAGLAGQETQYF.